Sequencing of this T cell receptor beta chain was carried out in a study of T cell repertoires in cytomegalovirus infection. In the study overall: Indications of both CMV infection and matching HLA type were provided by public TCR beta signatures. General study points: It was HLA-C-restricted CMV-specific TCR beta clonotypes that dominated the response ex vivo. Individuals carrying CMV plus the relevant HLA were identified by cumulative frequency of public TCR beta families.

TCRdb recomputed calls from the reads with MiXCR, one row per CDR3 protein. The profile shows about 400,000 distinct CDR3 sequences, 15% to 20% of them singletons. On this clonotype itself: Its target is not known.

CDR3 length equals 16 residues. In germline, CDR1 is SGHNT, CDR2 YENEEA. V lost 4 bases, J lost 0 bases, and 13 bases lay in between. The chain has TRBV11-3 and TRBJ2-1; the D gene is possibly TRBD2 (6 bases). The sequence was obtained from a human donor in good health (CMV status not recorded). Some clones in this sample may be carry-over from other donors' samples. Material for sequencing was PBMCs. The CDR3 DNA reads TGTGCCAGCAGCTCGGGACTCACTAGCTCCTACAATGAGCAGTTCTTC. This sequence encodes CASSSGLTSSYNEQFF.